The table lists the clone carrying this TCR beta chain with many counts. Its antigen is not known. Mismatch with germline at one junction end may stem from a read error. The data were obtained in a study of T-cell reconstitution after alpha-beta-depleted transplantation in children. Notes on the study in general: The origin of alpha-beta T cells about two months after transplant was reportedly several hundred expanded graft clones.

Unique molecular identifiers featured in how the TCRbeta library was prepared. TCRdb re-called the PCR reads with MiXCR, one entry per CDR3 protein. The data hold almost 20,000 distinct CDR3 sequences, with under 15% observed a single time. The receptor comes from a female patient between 2 and 10 years old who had a stem cell transplant for congenital amegakaryocytic thrombocytopenia, so the T cells may come from the graft donor. The source material was PBMCs, mostly from graft donor cells, sampled 60 days after TCRalphabeta/CD19-depleted stem cell transplant.

The CDR3 sequence is CSARATNEKLFF. CDR3 sequence (DNA): TGCAGTGCCAGAGCAACTAATGAAAAACTGTTTTTT. The genes are TRBV20-1 and TRBJ1-4; D is unresolved. Germline V CDR1 and CDR2: DFQATT, SNEGSKA (reference sequence). This CDR3 has 12 amino acids.